The 30 T cell receptor beta chains presented below share a single source sample, sequenced in a study of OX40 agonist ivuxolimab in advanced cancers. The protocol used for the library was the immunoSEQ multiplex PCR assay. What TCRdb holds here is the immuneACCESS table cut down to in-frame rearrangements. Part of the clones is not present; checked against another copy, under half of the missing clones reflect an unresolved V gene, and the others are unexplained. The sample table shows 81,000 or so clones, and 70% to 90% are seen once. Clones ranked in the top ten supply 0.45% to 0.55% of the sample. Source: CD4+ or CD8+ T cells sorted from blood, taken in a trial of the OX40 agonist ivuxolimab. These receptors came from an adult with an advanced solid tumor such as melanoma, head and neck, liver or kidney cancer.

This sequence joins TRBV6-6 and TRBJ2-7; perhaps TRBD1 as D (6 bases). This CDR3 is 12 amino acids long. V lost 3 bases to trimming and J lost 6 bases, with 9 bases between them. The germline V gene encodes CDR1 MNHNY and CDR2 SVGAGI (reference sequence). DNA of the CDR3: TGTGCCAGCAGTTATATAGGGGGCGAGCAGTACTTC. Translating gives CASSYIGGEQYF.

The rearrangement joins TRBV9 to TRBJ2-3, with TRBD2 matching over 7 bases. CDR3 length: 14 amino acids. Germline-derived CDR1 and CDR2 are SGDLS and YYNGEE. The trim removed 2 bases at V and 2 bases at J, leaving 2 bases unmatched. The CDR3 bases are TGTGCCAGCAGCGTCGCGGGGGACACAGATACGCAGTATTTT. It translates to CASSVAGDTDTQYF. The full variable domain, completed using reference TRBV9 and TRBJ2-3, is DSGVTQTPKHLITATGQRVTLRCSPRSGDLSVYWYQQSLDQGLQFLIQYYNGEERAKGNILERFSAQQFPDLHSELNLSSLELGDSALYFCASSVAGDTDTQYFGPGTRLTVL.

The rearrangement joins TRBV11-2 to TRBJ2-7; TRBD1 aligns across 7 bases. V gave up 0 bases and J gave up 5 bases; unmatched junction bases: 4. This CDR3 is 14 amino acids long. From germline, CDR1 is SGHAT and CDR2 FQNNGV. The CDR3 nucleotides are TGTGCCAGCAGCTTAGACAGGGGGAGTGACGAGCAGTACTTC. Translated, it gives CASSLDRGSDEQYF.

The rearrangement joins TRBV5-6 to TRBJ2-7, with D perhaps assigned TRBD1 or TRBD2 (5 bases each). Trimming removed 4 bases at V and 7 bases at J, with 27 bases between. The CDR3 is 17 amino acids. In germline, CDR1 is SGHDT, CDR2 YYEEEE. The CDR3, as DNA: TGTGCCAGCAGCCCCCCCCCTGTGCGGGTTGGGGCCCGGGAGCAGTACTTC. The encoded protein is CASSPPPVRVGAREQYF.

The rearrangement links TRBV6-5 to TRBJ2-5, with D uncertain. Germline V gene data show CDR1 as MNHEY and CDR2 as SVGAGI. The CDR3 length is 14 residues. Trimming stripped 4 bases from V and 5 bases from J, with 14 bases between. CDR3 residues: CASSSKGTLETQYF. CDR3 bases: TGTGCCAGCAGTTCGAAGGGCACTCTGGAGACCCAGTACTTC.

V gene TRBV14 combines with J gene TRBJ1-2; D is perhaps TRBD1 (5 bases). Looked up from germline, CDR1 is SGHDN and CDR2 is FVKESK. The CDR3 runs to 13 residues. The ends were cut back, 3 bases at V and 7 bases at J, with 12 bases in the middle. The CDR3, as DNA: TGTGCCAGCAGCCAGGTAGGGGCTGCTGGCTACACCTTC. As protein: CASSQVGAAGYTF.

This clone appeared a few times. The V and J genes are TRBV9 and TRBJ2-5; TRBD2 is a possible D gene (7 bases). This CDR3 is 16 amino acids long. The germline gives CDR1 SGDLS, CDR2 YYNGEE. V was shortened by 6 bases and J by 5 bases, with 23 bases between the two germline ends. CDR3 nucleotides: TGTGCCAGCACCCGGGGGGCAGCAAATCTACGGGAGACCCAGTACTTC. This encodes CASTRGAANLRETQYF.

This rearrangement joins TRBV10-3 to TRBJ1-5; possibly TRBD1 for D (5 bases). V was shortened by 0 bases and J by 3 bases, with 12 bases between the two germline ends. Germline loops: CDR1 ENHRY, CDR2 SYGVKD. This CDR3 is 16 amino acids long. The CDR3 DNA sequence: TGTGCCATCAGTGAGTCAGGTGGGGGTTCCAATCAGCCCCAGCATTTT. Residues: CAISESGGGSNQPQHF.

Only one count was recorded for this clone. The rearrangement links TRBV21-1 to TRBJ2-2; the table's D call of TRBD2 was not tested on the DNA. TRBV21-1 is a pseudogene. CDR3 size: 15 residues. The DNA for the CDR3 is TGTGCCAGCAGCGGAGGACTAGCCGACACCGGGGAGCTGTTTTTT. Amino acids: CASSGGLADTGELFF.

Concerning this clone itself: Just one base apart from a much larger clone, this may be a read error. The chain joins TRBV7-3 to TRBJ2-7; a possible D gene is TRBD1 (6 bases). From germline, CDR1 is SGHTA and CDR2 FQGTGA. The CDR3 has 13 amino acids. The CDR3 region has the DNA TGTACCAGCAGCTCCGATGTTTTTGGACAGACATTCTTC. Its translation: CTSSSDVFGQTFF.

V gene TRBV5-8 combines with J gene TRBJ2-7; D is ambiguous. The CDR3 runs 12 residues. CDR1 and CDR2 from the germline V gene are SGHTS and YDEGEE. The V gene lost 1 base and the J gene lost 7 bases, with 9 bases spanning the gap. CDR3 DNA: TGTGCCAGCAGCTTGTACTCGGGTGAGCAGTACTTC. This gives the protein CASSLYSGEQYF. Filled out from reference TRBV5-8 and TRBJ2-7, the complete variable domain reads EAGVTQSPTHLIKTRGQQATLRCSPISGHTSVYWYQQALGLGLQFLLWYDEGEERNRGNFPPRFSGRQFPNYSSELNVNALELEDSALYLCASSLYSGEQYFGPGTRLTVT.

This clone was seen more than once but under ten times. The chain links TRBV19 to TRBJ2-5; D is ambiguous. Germline CDR1 reads LNHDA; CDR2 reads SQIVND (reference sequence). The ends were cut back, 5 bases at V and 1 base at J, with 8 bases in the middle. The CDR3 runs to 13 residues. This CDR3 reads CASSAEPQETQYF. In nucleotides, the CDR3 is TGTGCCAGTAGTGCCGAACCCCAAGAGACCCAGTACTTC. Full variable domain (outside the CDR3, taken from reference TRBV19 and TRBJ2-5): DGGITQSPKYLFRKEGQNVTLSCEQNLNHDAMYWYRQDPGQGLRLIYYSQIVNDFQKGDIAEGYSVSREKKESFPLTVTSAQKNPTAFYLCASSAEPQETQYFGPGTRLLVL.

The chain carries TRBV29-1 and TRBJ2-1; TRBD2 might be the D (5 bases). The CDR3 runs to 15 residues. Trimming shortened V by 5 bases and J by 3 bases, and 17 bases separated the two germline ends. Germline lookup yields CDR1 SQVTM and CDR2 ANQGSEA. The CDR3 is CSVRVAPGGYNEQFF. The CDR3 DNA follows: TGCAGCGTTAGGGTTGCGCCCGGAGGCTACAATGAGCAGTTCTTC.

Details on this clone: A read error is likely, as this CDR3 ends without the conserved phenylalanine or tryptophan. The DNA is omitted, as the CDR3 cannot be located on it reliably, and the CDR3 follows TCRdb's listing. The chain links TRBV21-1 to TRBJ1-4; TRBD1, the table's D call, was not compared with the DNA. TRBV21-1 corresponds to a pseudogene. Ends included, the CDR3 has 13 residues. CDR3 loop: CASIGQGFFSPRV.

The V gene is TRBV10-3, the J gene TRBJ2-7; D gene unclear. Germline CDR1 reads ENHRY; CDR2 reads SYGVKD. Trimming removed 8 bases from V and 2 bases from J, with 13 bases in between. This CDR3 is built from 13 residues. CDR3 nucleotide sequence: TGTGCCATCCTCAAAGGCGATACCTACGAGCAGTACTTC. Translating it yields CAILKGDTYEQYF.

This chain links TRBV5-1 with TRBJ1-1; no clear D gene. CDR3 length: 16 residues. Trimming pared 1 base from V and 4 bases from J, leaving 17 bases between. Per the germline V gene, CDR1 is SGHRS and CDR2 is YFSETQ. The DNA of the CDR3 is TGCGCCAGCAGCTTGCGTGGGAGCGCCATGCTCACTGAAGCTTTCTTT. It encodes CASSLRGSAMLTEAFF.

The chain recombines TRBV6-6 with TRBJ2-7; D is unresolved. The CDR3 spans 12 residues. Trimming removed 8 bases from V and 5 bases from J, with 13 bases in between. In germline, CDR1 is MNHNY, CDR2 SVGAGI (reference sequence). The CDR3 region has the DNA TGTGCCAGCGCCAGAATGAGCGACGAGCAGTACTTC. Its translation: CASARMSDEQYF.

V gene TRBV6-6 combines with J gene TRBJ2-5; the D call may be TRBD1 or TRBD2 (5 bases each). The CDR3 extends over 15 amino acids. Germline CDR1 and CDR2: MNHNY and SVGAGI (reference sequence). Trimming removed 6 bases from V and 5 bases from J, with 19 bases in between. This chain's CDR3 is CASSLTGTPGETQYF. The CDR3 DNA reads as TGTGCCAGCAGCTTAACGGGAACCCCAGGGGAGACCCAGTACTTC.

The chain links TRBV7-2 to TRBJ2-3; 9 positions match TRBD2. V shed 5 bases, J shed 4 bases, and the junction held 7 bases outside the gene matches. The CDR3 loop spans 15 amino acids. In germline, CDR1 is SGHTA, CDR2 FQGNSA. In DNA form, the CDR3 reads TGTGCCAGCAGCGTTAGCGGGGGCCGGGCAGATACGCAGTATTTT. Protein product: CASSVSGGRADTQYF.

Remarks on this clone: One junction end does not reproduce the germline sequence, and a read error may be involved. The chain couples TRBV11-3 to TRBJ2-5; TRBD2 is a possible D gene (7 bases). The CDR3 consists of 14 residues. The germline V gene encodes CDR1 SGHNT and CDR2 YENEEA. This chain's CDR3 is CASSSGGGVEVLNF. CDR3 bases: TGTGCCAGCAGCTCAGGAGGGGGGGTGGAGGTCCTGAACTTC.

This rearrangement joins TRBV27 to TRBJ1-1; D perhaps matches TRBD1 (5 bases). The germline V gene has CDR1 MNHEY and CDR2 SMNVEV (reference sequence). V gave up 6 bases and J gave up 10 bases, with 15 bases separating them. The CDR3 sequence is 12 residues long. The CDR3 sequence: CASSKGGARAFF. CDR3 in DNA: TGTGCCAGCAGCAAAGGCGGGGCCAGAGCTTTCTTT.

The V gene is TRBV10-3, the J gene TRBJ1-2; D gene unclear. CDR1 ENHRY and CDR2 SYGVKD come from the germline V gene. The CDR3 is made up of 15 amino acids. V lost 0 bases, J lost 4 bases, and 12 bases lay in between. This CDR3 is CAISESRASVYGYTF. The DNA of the CDR3 is TGTGCCATCAGTGAGTCGAGGGCGTCCGTCTATGGCTACACCTTC.

This sequence joins TRBV7-9 and TRBJ2-7; D possibly corresponds to TRBD2 (7 bases). Germline CDR1 reads SEHNR; CDR2 reads FQNEAQ (reference sequence). V lost 2 bases and J 0 bases, leaving 23 bases between the germline ends. The CDR3 totals 19 residues. CDR3 nucleotides: TGTGCCAGCAGCTTATTCAGGACTAGTGGGGGGGCCAGCTCCTACGAGCAGTACTTC. This gives the protein CASSLFRTSGGASSYEQYF.

This clone was picked up one time. The CDR3 region has the DNA TGTGCCAGCAGTGAAGGAGTTTGGGGCTTAACTTTCTTT. It translates to CASSEGVWGLTFF. The V and J genes are TRBV6-1 and TRBJ1-1; D possibly corresponds to TRBD1 (5 bases). The germline V gene has CDR1 MNHNS and CDR2 SASEGT. V lost 1 base, J lost 12 bases, and 15 bases lay in between. The CDR3 consists of 13 residues.

This rearrangement joins TRBV19 to TRBJ1-2, with D hard to call. Deletions cut 5 bases from V and 2 bases from J, with 9 bases between. This CDR3 spans 13 amino acids. Germline values: CDR1 LNHDA, CDR2 SQIVND (reference sequence). The CDR3 coding sequence is TGTGCCAGTAGTGCAACCTCGAACTATGGCTACACCTTC. It yields the protein CASSATSNYGYTF.

This rearrangement joins TRBV15 to TRBJ2-1; D may be TRBD2 (6 bases). The germline V gene encodes CDR1 LNHNV and CDR2 YYDKDF (reference sequence). Trimming took 5 bases from V and 12 from J, leaving 14 bases between them. The CDR3 consists of 12 residues. The CDR3 nucleotides are TGTGCCACCAGCCGGGGGTGGCAGACGCAGTTCTTC. Translating it yields CATSRGWQTQFF.

This sequence joins TRBV28 and TRBJ1-1; unclear D gene. The CDR3 is made up of 12 amino acids. Germline values: CDR1 MDHEN, CDR2 SYDVKM. Between the trimmed V and J ends, which lost 4 bases and 1 base, there was a span of 4 bases. CDR3: CASSSANTEAFF. Here the CDR3 DNA reads TGTGCCAGCAGTTCGGCGAACACTGAAGCTTTCTTT.

The genes are TRBV19 and TRBJ2-1; D perhaps matches TRBD2 (6 bases). V lost 6 bases to trimming and J lost 4 bases, with 16 bases between them. CDR1 and CDR2 from the germline V gene are LNHDA and SQIVND (reference sequence). This CDR3 is 15 amino acids long. DNA of the CDR3: TGTGCCAGTAGAAGAACTAGTGGGGGGTACAATGAGCAGTTCTTC. This gives the protein CASRRTSGGYNEQFF.

The count of this clone is one. The chain uses TRBV9 and TRBJ1-1; D may be TRBD1 (5 bases). Looked up from germline, CDR1 is SGDLS and CDR2 is YYNGEE. V was cut by 0 bases and J by 5 bases, with 8 bases left in between. This CDR3 has 13 amino acids. CDR3 residues: CASSVGGDTEAFF. Here the CDR3 DNA reads TGTGCCAGCAGCGTAGGGGGGGATACTGAAGCTTTCTTT.

The rearrangement uses TRBV6-5 and TRBJ1-4; a possible D gene is TRBD1 (5 bases). CDR1 is MNHEY, CDR2 SVGAGI, per germline. The CDR3 consists of 15 residues. The germline V and J ends were trimmed by 7 bases and 8 bases, with 20 bases remaining between them. The CDR3 region has the DNA TGTGCCAGCATGAGGGGCGGGACCTCGGGGGAAAAACTGTTTTTT. Its translation: CASMRGGTSGEKLFF.